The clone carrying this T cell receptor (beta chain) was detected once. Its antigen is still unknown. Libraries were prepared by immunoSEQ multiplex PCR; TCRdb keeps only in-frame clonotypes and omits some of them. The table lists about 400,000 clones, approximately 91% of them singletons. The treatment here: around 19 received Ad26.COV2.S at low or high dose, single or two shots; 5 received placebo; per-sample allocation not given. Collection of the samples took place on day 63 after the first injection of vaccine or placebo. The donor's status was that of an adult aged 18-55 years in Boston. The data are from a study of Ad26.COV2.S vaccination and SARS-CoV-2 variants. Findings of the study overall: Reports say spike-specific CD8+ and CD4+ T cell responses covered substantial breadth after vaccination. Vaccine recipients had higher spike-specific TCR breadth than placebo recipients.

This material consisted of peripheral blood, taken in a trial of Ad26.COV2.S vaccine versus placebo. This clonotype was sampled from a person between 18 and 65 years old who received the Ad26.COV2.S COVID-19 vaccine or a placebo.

The CDR3 here is CASSLGDRSNQPQHF. Written as DNA, the CDR3 is TGCGCCAGCAGCTTGGGGGACAGGAGCAATCAGCCCCAGCATTTT. The rearrangement joins TRBV5-1 to TRBJ1-5; 8 nucleotides line up with TRBD1. The CDR3 contains 15 residues. V trimming: 0 bases; J trimming: 1 base; junction bases outside the gene matches: 0. Germline CDR1 and CDR2: SGHRS and YFSETQ.